This T cell receptor (beta chain) appears in the sequencing data of a study of blood T cell repertoires in COVID-19 (dated by TCRdb to about 2020). A note on the overall study: Samples covering the acute and convalescent phases of COVID-19 were provided by collaborators in the United States, Italy and Spain. The material from the prospective study consisted of cDNA or gDNA derived from T cells, B-cell-depleted T cells, or PBMCs. Subjects who had been exposed to COVID-19, were actively infected with it, or had recovered from it provided the deeply sampled blood TCRbeta repertoires that made up the dataset. The repertoires were released in a freely available public database intended as a resource for research on the immune response to SARS-CoV-2. The samples were drawn from two sources: the first 160 participants of the ongoing ImmuneRACE study, and fewer than 1,500 subjects contributed by 6 global collaborators. A de-identified subject ID, COVID-19 status, age in years and sex were almost always included in the sample metadata. HLA class I and class II types, where available, came from metadata supplied by the sample provider rather than from assay-based typing.

In regard to this clone: The antigen it recognizes is unknown. It has no much larger one-base neighbor in the sample; base qualities were not kept.

CDR3 length: 13 amino acids, cysteine to phenylalanine. The only DNA kept is the CDR3, 39 bases in frame from the first base. Trimming at the junction amounts to 4 bases on V and 4 bases on J, and the germline ends lie 13 bases apart. From a lookup of the germline V gene (reference sequence), CDR1 and CDR2 are GTSNPN and SVGIG. General conclusions and limits of the study: How much clinical and demographic metadata was included differed by source and by participant, and the metadata was provided uncurated.

TCRbeta CDR3 regions were amplified from genomic DNA using the immunoSEQ Assay, a bias-controlled multiplex PCR. As for how the authors treated the data: The number of nucleated cells in each sample was estimated from the amplification of reference gene primers within the assay. To quantify the absolute abundance of each unique TCRbeta CDR3 rearrangement, sequence reads were collapsed and filtered. Productive Simpson clonality was computed per sample as the square root of Simpson's diversity index over productive rearrangements. TCRdb mirrors the immuneACCESS table, restricted to in-frame sequences. Some clones are absent from its copies; in checked studies, under half trace to an unresolved V gene, and the reason for the others is unknown. V, J and clone size are those of that table, while D and trimming were read from the DNA. The sample table records 200,000 or so clones; about 84% of these occur just once. In total, the top ten clones hold approximately 5.4% of the sample.

The collaborating institutions used their own protocols to collect whole blood in K2EDTA tubes. Collaborator samples were shipped for TCRbeta analysis as frozen whole blood, isolated PBMCs, or DNA extracted from either sample type. The source material was peripheral blood. This receptor was obtained from a woman in her twenties or thirties with acute or convalescent COVID-19. This chain is built from TRBV30 and TRBJ1-2, and perhaps TRBD1 as D gene, on 5 matching bases. This receptor carries the CDR3 CAWTKTVTYGYTF. The DNA is TGTGCCTGGACTAAGACAGTAACCTATGGCTACACCTTC.